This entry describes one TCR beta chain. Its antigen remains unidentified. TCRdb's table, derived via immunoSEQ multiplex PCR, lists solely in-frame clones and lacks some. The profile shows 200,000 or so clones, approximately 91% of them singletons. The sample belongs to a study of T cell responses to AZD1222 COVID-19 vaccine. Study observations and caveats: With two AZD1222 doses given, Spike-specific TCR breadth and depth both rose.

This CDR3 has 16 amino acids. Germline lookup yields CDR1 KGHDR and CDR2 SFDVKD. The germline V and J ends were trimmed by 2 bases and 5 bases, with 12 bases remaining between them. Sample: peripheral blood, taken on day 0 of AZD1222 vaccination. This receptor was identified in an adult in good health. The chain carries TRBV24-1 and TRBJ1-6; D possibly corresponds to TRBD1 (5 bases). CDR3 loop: CATSDYRDRDNSPLHF. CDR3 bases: TGTGCCACCAGTGATTACCGTGACAGAGATAATTCACCCCTCCACTTT.